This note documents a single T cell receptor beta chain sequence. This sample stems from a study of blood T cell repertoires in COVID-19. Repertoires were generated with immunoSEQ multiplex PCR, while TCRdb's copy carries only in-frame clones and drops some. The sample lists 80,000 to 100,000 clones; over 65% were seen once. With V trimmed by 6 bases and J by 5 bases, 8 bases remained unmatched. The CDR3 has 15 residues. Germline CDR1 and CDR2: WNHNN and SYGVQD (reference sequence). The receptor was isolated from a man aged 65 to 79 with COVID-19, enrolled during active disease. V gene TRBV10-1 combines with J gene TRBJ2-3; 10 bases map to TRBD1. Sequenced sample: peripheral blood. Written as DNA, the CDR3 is TGCGCCAGCAGCAACGGGACAGGGGATCAAGATACGCAGTATTTT. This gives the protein CASSNGTGDQDTQYF.